This TCR beta chain was sequenced for a study of early T cells in non-severe SARS-CoV-2 infection. Overall study findings and caveats: VDJdb matching, biased toward anti-spike CD8 responses, missed private and CD4 specificities.

Researchers tagged individual cDNA molecules with unique molecular identifiers. One entry per CDR3 protein, called by TCRdb with MiXCR from the 5' RACE reads. The sample has 40,000 or so distinct CDR3 sequences; 6% to 6.5% are singletons. The CDR3 covers 18 residues. J lost 1 base, V lost 5 bases, and 9 bases had no gene match. Germline V gene data show CDR1 as MNHEY and CDR2 as SVGAGI. Of note for this clonotype: As yet, its antigen is unknown.

The sample was whole blood. V gene TRBV6-5 combines with J gene TRBJ1-3; 12 nucleotides match TRBD1. This TCR derives from an adult who was a healthcare worker with PCR-confirmed SARS-CoV-2 infection or an uninfected control (not recorded which). The CDR3 sequence is CASSRGGTGGQSGNTIYF. Written as DNA, the CDR3 is TGTGCCAGCAGTCGTGGGGGGACAGGGGGCCAGTCTGGAAACACCATATATTTT.